The T cell receptor (beta chain) described here comes from a study of molecular identifiers for immune sequencing clone quantification. The CDR3 is made up of 15 amino acids. Per the germline V gene, CDR1 is SEHNR and CDR2 is FQNEAQ (reference sequence). Listed TCR primers and previously described methods were used for bulk TCR libraries. TCRdb reprocessed the PCR reads with MiXCR, giving one entry per CDR3 protein. The sample records more than 450,000 distinct CDR3 sequences, roughly 23% being singletons. Libraries for naive CD8 T cells, which were made from 20,000 to 1,000,000 sorted cells, drew on 10%, 30% or 50% of the RNA. Naive CD8 T cells were sorted, and the gate applied was CD8+CD4-CCR7+CD45RA+. As for this clonotype: A much larger clonotype is one base distant, so this may be a read error.

The clonotype originates from a human donor in good health. Some libraries in this study had Jurkat cell RNA spiked in. The chain employs TRBV7-9 and TRBJ2-7; D gene ambiguous. The sample consisted of naive CD8+ T cells from blood, with Jurkat cell RNA spiked in. Subset described: FACS-sorted CD8+CD4-CCR7+CD45RA+ naive T cells. The CDR3 nucleotides read TGTGCCAGCAGCTCCAACAGCCAACTCTCCTACGAGCGGTACTTC. Protein: CASSSNSQLSYERYF.